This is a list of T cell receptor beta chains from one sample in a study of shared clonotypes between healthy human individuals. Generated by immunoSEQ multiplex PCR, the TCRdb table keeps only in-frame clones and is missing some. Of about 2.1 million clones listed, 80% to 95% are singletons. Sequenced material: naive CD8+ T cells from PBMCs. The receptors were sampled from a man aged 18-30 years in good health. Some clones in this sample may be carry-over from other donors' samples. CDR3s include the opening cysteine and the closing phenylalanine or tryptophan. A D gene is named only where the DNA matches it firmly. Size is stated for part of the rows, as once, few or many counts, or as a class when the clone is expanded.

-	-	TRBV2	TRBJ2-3	TGTGCCAGCAGTGAAGTTAGTACCTGGGGGGCCACAGATACGCAGTATTTT	CASSEVSTWGATDTQYF
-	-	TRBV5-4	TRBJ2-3	TGTGCCAGCAGCTTAAGTATTGGAGACACCAGCACAGATACGCAGTATTTT	CASSLSIGDTSTDTQYF
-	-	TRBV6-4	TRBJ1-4	TGTGCCAGCAGTGAGCTCCATGGGGAAAAACTGTTTTTT	CASSELHGEKLFF
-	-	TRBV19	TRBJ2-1	TGTGCCAGTAGTACCTACAATGAGCAGTTCTTC	CASSTYNEQFF
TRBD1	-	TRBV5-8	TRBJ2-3	TGTGCCAGCAGCTGGGGGACAGGAACCACAGATACGCAGTATTTT	CASSWGTGTTDTQYF
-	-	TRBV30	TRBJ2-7	TGTGCCTGGAGTGTAAGCGGACTTTCTTTCCCCGGGCAGTACTTC	CAWSVSGLSFPGQYF
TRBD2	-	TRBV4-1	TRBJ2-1	TGCGCCAGCAGCTCCATTCAGCGGGAGGGCTACAATGAGCAGTTCTTC	CASSSIQREGYNEQFF
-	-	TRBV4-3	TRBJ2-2	TGCGCCAGCAGCCAAGATAGGCGTCTATACACCGGGGAGCTGTTTTTT	CASSQDRRLYTGELFF
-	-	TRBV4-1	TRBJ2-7	TGCGCCAGCAGCCCTAACACACGCCTCAGCTCCTACGAGCAGTACTTC	CASSPNTRLSSYEQYF
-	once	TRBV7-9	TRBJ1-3	TGTGCCAGCAGCTCCCCGGCGGCCGGAGGAAACACCATATATTTT	CASSSPAAGGNTIYF
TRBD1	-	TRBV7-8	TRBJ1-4	TGTGCCAGCAGCCCTCAGACAGGGACCTATCGAGGACTGTTTTTT	CASSPQTGTYRGLFF
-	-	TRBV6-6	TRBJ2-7	TGTGCCAGCAGTTACTTCAGGGGGGAAGAGCAGTACTTC	CASSYFRGEEQYF
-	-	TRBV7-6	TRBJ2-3	TGTGCCAGCAGCCCAGGAGGGGGCGGGCATAGCACAGATACGCAGTATTTT	CASSPGGGGHSTDTQYF
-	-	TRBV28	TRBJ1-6	TGTGCCAGCAGTTTTCAGGGTAATTCACCCCTCCACTTT	CASSFQGNSPLHF
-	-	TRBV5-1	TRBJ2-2	TGCGCCAGCAGCTTGGCCCCACAGGGAAACACCGGGGAGCTGTTTTTT	CASSLAPQGNTGELFF
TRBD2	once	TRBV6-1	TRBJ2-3	TGTGCCAGCAGTGACCGTAGCGGGAGGCCAGATACGCAGTATTTT	CASSDRSGRPDTQYF
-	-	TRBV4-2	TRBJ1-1	TGTGCCAGCAGCCAAGACACCGAAGCTTTCTTT	CASSQDTEAFF
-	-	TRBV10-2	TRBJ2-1	TGCGCCAGCAGCAGCGGACCCTACAATGAGCAGTTCTTC	CASSSGPYNEQFF
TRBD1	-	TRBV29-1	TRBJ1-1	TGCAGCGGACTCCCTAGGACGACCGGGACAGGTCCTCTTGGAGCTTTCTTT	CSGLPRTTGTGPLGAFF
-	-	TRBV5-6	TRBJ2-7	TGTGCCAGCAGCTTGTACGACGTCTCCTACGAGCAGTACTTC	CASSLYDVSYEQYF
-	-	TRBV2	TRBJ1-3	TGTGCCAGCAGTGAGCTCCTCTCTGGAAACACCATATATTTT	CASSELLSGNTIYF
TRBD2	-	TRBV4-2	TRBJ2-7	TGTGCCAGCAGCCAAGATGCGGGAGGGATGAACTCCTACGAGCAGTACTTC	CASSQDAGGMNSYEQYF
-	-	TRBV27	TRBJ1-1	TGTGCCAGCAGTTTAGGAGGGCTCCTGAGCACTGAAGCTTTCTTT	CASSLGGLLSTEAFF
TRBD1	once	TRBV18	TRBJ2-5	TGTGCCAGCTCACCAGCGACAGGGCTTTTTCAGGAGACCCAGTACTTC	CASSPATGLFQETQYF
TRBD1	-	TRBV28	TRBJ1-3	TGTGCCAGCAGTCCAGGGGGCTTCGGAAACACCATATATTTT	CASSPGGFGNTIYF
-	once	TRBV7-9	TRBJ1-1	TGTGCCAGCAGCCCAAAAACAAACACTGAAGCTTTCTTT	CASSPKTNTEAFF
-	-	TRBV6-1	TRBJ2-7	TGTGCCAGCAGTCCGCGATGGCAGGGGAACGAGCAGTACTTC	CASSPRWQGNEQYF
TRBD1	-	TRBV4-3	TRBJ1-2	TGCGCCAGCAGCCTCGACAGGGGGAACTATGGCTACACCTTC	CASSLDRGNYGYTF
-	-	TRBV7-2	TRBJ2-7	TGTGCCAGCAGCTTACCGCAGGCTAGCGCGACGAGCAGCTCCTACGAGCAGTACTTC	CASSLPQASATSSSYEQYF
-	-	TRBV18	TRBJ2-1	TGTGCCAGCTCACCAGCCCCCGGACAGACCGACACCTACAATGAGCAGTTCTTC	CASSPAPGQTDTYNEQFF
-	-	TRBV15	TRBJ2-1	TGTGCCACGGCCGGAGGGTCCTACAATGAGCAGTTCTTC	CATAGGSYNEQFF
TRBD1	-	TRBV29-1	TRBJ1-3	TGCAGCATCCGGACAGGGTACTCTGGAAACACCATATATTTT	CSIRTGYSGNTIYF
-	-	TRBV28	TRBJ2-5	TGTGCCAGCAGTTTCCACAGAGTCCAAGAGACCCAGTACTTC	CASSFHRVQETQYF
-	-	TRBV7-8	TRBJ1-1	TGTGCCAGCAGCTTAGAAGGGAATGAAGCTTTCTTT	CASSLEGNEAFF
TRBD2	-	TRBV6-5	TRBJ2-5	TGTGCCAGCAGCTTAGCGGGAGCCAAAGAGACCCAGTACTTC	CASSLAGAKETQYF
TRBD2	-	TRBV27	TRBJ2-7	TGTGCCAGCAGTCCCGAAGTGCGGGAGACTTCCTACGAGCAGTACTTC	CASSPEVRETSYEQYF
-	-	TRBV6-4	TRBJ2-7	TGTGCCAGCAGTCCATGGGACGGATCCTACGAGCAGTACTTC	CASSPWDGSYEQYF
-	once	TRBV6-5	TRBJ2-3	TGTGCCAGCGGGTACCCGGGGCCACCCTCCGGGCAGTATTTT	CASGYPGPPSGQYF